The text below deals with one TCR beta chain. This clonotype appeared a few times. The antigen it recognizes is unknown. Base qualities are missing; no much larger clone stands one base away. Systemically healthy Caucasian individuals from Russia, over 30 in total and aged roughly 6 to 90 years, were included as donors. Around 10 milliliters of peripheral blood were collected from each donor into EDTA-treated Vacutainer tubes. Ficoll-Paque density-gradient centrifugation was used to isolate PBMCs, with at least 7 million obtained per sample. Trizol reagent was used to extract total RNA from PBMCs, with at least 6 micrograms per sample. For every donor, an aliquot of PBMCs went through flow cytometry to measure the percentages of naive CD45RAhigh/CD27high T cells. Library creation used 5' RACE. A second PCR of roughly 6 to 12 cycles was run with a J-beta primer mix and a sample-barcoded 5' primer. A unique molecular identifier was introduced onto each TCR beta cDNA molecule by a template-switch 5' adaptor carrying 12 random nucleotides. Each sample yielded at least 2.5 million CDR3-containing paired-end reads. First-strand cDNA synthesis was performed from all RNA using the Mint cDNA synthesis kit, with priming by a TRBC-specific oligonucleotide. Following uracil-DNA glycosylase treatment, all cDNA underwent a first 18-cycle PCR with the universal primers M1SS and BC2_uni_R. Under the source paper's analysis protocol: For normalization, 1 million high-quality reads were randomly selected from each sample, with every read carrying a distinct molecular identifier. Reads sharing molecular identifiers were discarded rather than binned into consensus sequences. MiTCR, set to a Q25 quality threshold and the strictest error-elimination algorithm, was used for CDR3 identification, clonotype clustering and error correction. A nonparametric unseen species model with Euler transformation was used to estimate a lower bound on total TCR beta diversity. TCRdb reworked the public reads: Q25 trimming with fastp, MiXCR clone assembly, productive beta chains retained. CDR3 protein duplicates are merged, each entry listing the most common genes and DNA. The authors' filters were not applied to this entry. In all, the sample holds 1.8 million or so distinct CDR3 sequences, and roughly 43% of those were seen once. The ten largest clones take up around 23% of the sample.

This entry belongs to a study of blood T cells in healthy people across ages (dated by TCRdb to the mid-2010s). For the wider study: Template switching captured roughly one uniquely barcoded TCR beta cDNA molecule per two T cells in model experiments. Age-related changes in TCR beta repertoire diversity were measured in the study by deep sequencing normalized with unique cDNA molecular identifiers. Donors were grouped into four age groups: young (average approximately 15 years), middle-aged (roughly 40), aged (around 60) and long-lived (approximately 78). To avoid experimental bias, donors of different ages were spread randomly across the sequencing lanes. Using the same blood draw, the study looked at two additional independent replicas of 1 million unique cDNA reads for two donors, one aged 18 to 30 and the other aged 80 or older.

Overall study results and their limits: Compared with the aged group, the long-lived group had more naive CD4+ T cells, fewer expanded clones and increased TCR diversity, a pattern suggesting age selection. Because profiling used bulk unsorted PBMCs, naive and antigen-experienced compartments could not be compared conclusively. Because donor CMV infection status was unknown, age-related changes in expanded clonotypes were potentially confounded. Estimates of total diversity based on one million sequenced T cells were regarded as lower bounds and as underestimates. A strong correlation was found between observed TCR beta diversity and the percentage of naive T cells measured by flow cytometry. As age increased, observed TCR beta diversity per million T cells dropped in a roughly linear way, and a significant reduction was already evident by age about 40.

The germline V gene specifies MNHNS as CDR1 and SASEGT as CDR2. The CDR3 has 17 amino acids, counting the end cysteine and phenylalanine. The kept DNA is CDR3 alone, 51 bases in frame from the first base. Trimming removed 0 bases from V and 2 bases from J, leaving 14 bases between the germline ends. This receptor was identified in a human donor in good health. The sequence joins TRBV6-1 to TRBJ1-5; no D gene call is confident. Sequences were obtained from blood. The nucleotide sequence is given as TGTGCCAGCAGTGAAGCGATCGGTGTTGTAGGCAATCAGCCCCAGCATTTT. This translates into CASSEAIGVVGNQPQHF.